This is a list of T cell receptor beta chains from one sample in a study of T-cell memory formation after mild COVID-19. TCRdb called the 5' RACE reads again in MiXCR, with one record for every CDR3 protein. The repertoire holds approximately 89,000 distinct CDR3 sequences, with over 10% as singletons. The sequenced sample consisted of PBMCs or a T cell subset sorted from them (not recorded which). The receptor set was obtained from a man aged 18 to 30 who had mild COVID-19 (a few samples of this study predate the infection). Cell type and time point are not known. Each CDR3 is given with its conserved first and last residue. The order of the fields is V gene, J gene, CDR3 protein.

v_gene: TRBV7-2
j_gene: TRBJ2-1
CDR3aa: CASRGKDRGREQFF

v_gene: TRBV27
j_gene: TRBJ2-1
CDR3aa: CASSPGQYNEQFF

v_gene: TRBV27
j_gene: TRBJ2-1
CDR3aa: CASSLSVGNEQFF

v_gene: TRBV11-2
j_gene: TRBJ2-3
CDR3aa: CASSSLTSGGPTDTQYF

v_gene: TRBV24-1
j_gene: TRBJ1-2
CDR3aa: CATSDLKAGNNGIYGYTF

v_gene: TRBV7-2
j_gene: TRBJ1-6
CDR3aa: CASSDGVSLHF

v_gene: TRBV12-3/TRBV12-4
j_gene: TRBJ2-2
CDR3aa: CASSLGGSTGELFF

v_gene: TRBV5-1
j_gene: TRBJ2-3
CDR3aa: CASRLGDTQYF

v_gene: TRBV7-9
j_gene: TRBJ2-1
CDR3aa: CASSLAGTGDNEQFF

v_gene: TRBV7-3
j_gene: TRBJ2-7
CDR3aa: CASSSLQGYEQYF

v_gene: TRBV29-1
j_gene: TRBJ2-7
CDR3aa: CSVVGTMSSYEQYF

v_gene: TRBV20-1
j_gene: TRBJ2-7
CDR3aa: CSARDKQGAYEQYF

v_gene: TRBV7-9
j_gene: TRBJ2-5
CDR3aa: CASSSLGVGGVEETQYF

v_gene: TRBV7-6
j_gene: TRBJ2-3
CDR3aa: CASSSGQGRADTQYF

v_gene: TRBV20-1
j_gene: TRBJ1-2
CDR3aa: CSATPPGVEYGYTF

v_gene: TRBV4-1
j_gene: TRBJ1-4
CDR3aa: CASSQVGGATNEKLFF

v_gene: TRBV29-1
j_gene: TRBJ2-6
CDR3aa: CSVQQGTGANVLTF

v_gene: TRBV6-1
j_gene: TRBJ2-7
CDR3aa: CASSERGTGAYEQYF

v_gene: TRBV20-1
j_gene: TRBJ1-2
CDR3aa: CSARGQGEFGYTF

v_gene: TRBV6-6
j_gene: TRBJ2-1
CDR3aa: CASTHGAGDDNEQFF

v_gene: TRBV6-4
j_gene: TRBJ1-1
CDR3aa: CASSRVAVDNTEAFF

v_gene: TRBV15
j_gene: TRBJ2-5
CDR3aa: CATRKGTGAQETQYF

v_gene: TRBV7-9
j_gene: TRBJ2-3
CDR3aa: CASSLPPGQQLLDTQYF

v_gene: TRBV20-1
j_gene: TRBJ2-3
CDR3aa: CSASGAGGFIFSDTQYF

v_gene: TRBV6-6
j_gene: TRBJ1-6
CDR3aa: CASSWRGHSPLHF

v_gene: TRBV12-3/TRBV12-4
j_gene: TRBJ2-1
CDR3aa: CASNQGGSVYNEQFF

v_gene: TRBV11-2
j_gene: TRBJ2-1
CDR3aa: CASRRLEGNNEQFF

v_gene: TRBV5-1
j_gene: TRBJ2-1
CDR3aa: CATRLADNEQFF

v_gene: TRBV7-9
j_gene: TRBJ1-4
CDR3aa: CASSWEAGEKLFF

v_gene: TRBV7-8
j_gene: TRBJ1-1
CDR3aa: CASSRHGQIRANTEAFF

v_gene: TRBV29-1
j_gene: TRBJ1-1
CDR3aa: CSVWTGRTEAFF

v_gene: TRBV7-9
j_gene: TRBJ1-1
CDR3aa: CASSLVVGGWTEAFF

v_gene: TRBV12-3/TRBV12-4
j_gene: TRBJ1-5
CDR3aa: CASSFNQPQHF

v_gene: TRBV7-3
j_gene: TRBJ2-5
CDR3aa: CASSPQAGGSQETQYF

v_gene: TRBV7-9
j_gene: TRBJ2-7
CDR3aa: CASSPTGGEGNGYEQYF

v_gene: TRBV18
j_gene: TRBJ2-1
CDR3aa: CASSAGSNEQFF

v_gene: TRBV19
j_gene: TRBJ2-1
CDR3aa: CASSMVLSSYNEQFF

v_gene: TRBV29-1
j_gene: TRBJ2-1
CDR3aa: CSVFGRQSDNEQFF

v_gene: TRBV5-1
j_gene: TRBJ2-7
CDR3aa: CASSPRFGEQYF

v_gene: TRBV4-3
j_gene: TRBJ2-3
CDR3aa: CASSHSPQGARSTDTQYF

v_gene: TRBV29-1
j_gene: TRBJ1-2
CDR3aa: CSVGPDSGYTF

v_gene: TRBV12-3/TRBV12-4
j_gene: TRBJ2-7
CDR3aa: CASSPGGSEQYF

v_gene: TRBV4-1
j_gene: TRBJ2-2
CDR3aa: CASSPRDSYTGELFF

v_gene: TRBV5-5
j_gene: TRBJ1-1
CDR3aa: CASSLLLTEAFF

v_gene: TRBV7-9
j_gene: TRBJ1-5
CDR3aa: CASSLGQNSNQPQHF

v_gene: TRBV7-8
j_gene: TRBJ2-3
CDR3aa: CASSLEGGPRVDTQYF